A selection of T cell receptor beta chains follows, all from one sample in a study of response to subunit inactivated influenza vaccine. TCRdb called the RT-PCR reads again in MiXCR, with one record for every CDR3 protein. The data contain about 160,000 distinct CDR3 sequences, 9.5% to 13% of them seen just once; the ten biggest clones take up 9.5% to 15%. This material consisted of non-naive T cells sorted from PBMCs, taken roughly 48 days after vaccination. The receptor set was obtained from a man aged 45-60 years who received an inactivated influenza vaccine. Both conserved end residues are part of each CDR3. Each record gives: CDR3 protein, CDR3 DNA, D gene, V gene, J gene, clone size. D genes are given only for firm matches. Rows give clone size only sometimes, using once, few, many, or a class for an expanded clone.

CDR3aa: CASSPGVRSEAFF
CDR3nt: TGTGCCAGCAGCCCAGGGGTCCGGAGTGAAGCTTTCTTT
d_gene: -
v_gene: TRBV5-6
j_gene: TRBJ1-1
abundance: -

CDR3aa: CASSQDAGQGSQYF
CDR3nt: TGTGCCAGCAGCCAAGACGCCGGCCAGGGGTCCCAGTACTTC
d_gene: -
v_gene: TRBV3-1
j_gene: TRBJ2-5
abundance: -

CDR3aa: CATSDVDSEETQYF
CDR3nt: TGTGCCACCAGTGATGTGGACAGTGAAGAGACCCAGTACTTC
d_gene: -
v_gene: TRBV24-1
j_gene: TRBJ2-5
abundance: -

CDR3aa: CASSSTIGKLFF
CDR3nt: TGTGCCAGCAGCTCGACAATAGGAAAACTGTTTTTT
d_gene: -
v_gene: TRBV6-5
j_gene: TRBJ1-4
abundance: -

CDR3aa: CASSVDGGAYEQYF
CDR3nt: TGTGCCAGCAGCGTAGATGGGGGGGCCTACGAGCAGTACTTC
d_gene: TRBD2
v_gene: TRBV9
j_gene: TRBJ2-7
abundance: few

CDR3aa: CASSAGPGLAGGPSYEQYF
CDR3nt: TGTGCCAGCAGTGCGGGACCGGGACTAGCGGGAGGTCCATCCTACGAGCAGTACTTC
d_gene: TRBD2
v_gene: TRBV12-3/TRBV12-4
j_gene: TRBJ2-7
abundance: -

CDR3aa: CASTKEAGVYYEQYF
CDR3nt: TGTGCCAGCACAAAGGAGGCAGGTGTGTACTACGAGCAGTACTTC
d_gene: -
v_gene: TRBV6-1
j_gene: TRBJ2-7
abundance: many

CDR3aa: CASSYSGRGRLYRTDTQYF
CDR3nt: TGTGCCAGCAGTTACTCGGGCCGCGGGAGGCTCTACCGCACAGATACGCAGTATTTT
d_gene: TRBD2
v_gene: TRBV6-2/TRBV6-3
j_gene: TRBJ2-3
abundance: many

CDR3aa: CASSLDGLNEKLFF
CDR3nt: TGCGCCAGCAGCCTGGACGGACTTAATGAAAAACTGTTTTTT
d_gene: -
v_gene: TRBV5-1
j_gene: TRBJ1-4
abundance: few

CDR3aa: CASGPGHLSYNEQFF
CDR3nt: TGTGCCAGCGGCCCGGGGCATCTCTCCTACAATGAGCAGTTCTTC
d_gene: -
v_gene: TRBV7-9
j_gene: TRBJ2-1
abundance: -

CDR3aa: CASSLSVTQRETQYF
CDR3nt: TGTGCCAGCAGCTTATCTGTGACCCAAAGGGAGACCCAGTACTTC
d_gene: -
v_gene: TRBV7-7
j_gene: TRBJ2-5
abundance: many

CDR3aa: CASSLFGTGELDTQYF
CDR3nt: TGTGCCAGCAGTTTATTTGGGACAGGGGAGCTAGATACGCAGTATTTT
d_gene: TRBD1
v_gene: TRBV27
j_gene: TRBJ2-3
abundance: -

CDR3aa: CASSYSEQAEAFF
CDR3nt: TGTGCCAGCAGTTACTCAGAACAGGCGGAAGCTTTCTTT
d_gene: -
v_gene: TRBV6-2/TRBV6-3
j_gene: TRBJ1-1
abundance: many

CDR3aa: CASSQVLYRAGGSTDTQYF
CDR3nt: TGCGCCAGCAGCCAAGTCTTGTACCGAGCGGGAGGGAGCACAGATACGCAGTATTTT
d_gene: TRBD2
v_gene: TRBV4-3
j_gene: TRBJ2-3
abundance: -

CDR3aa: CATSRERGFNTGELFF
CDR3nt: TGTGCCACCAGCAGGGAGCGGGGGTTCAACACCGGGGAGCTGTTTTTT
d_gene: TRBD2
v_gene: TRBV15
j_gene: TRBJ2-2
abundance: few

CDR3aa: CSARERLAGLDTQYF
CDR3nt: TGCAGTGCTAGAGAGAGACTAGCGGGCTTAGATACGCAGTATTTT
d_gene: TRBD2
v_gene: TRBV20-1
j_gene: TRBJ2-3
abundance: few

CDR3aa: CATSDRKAGGLDTQYF
CDR3nt: TGTGCCACCAGTGACAGAAAAGCGGGGGGCCTAGATACGCAGTATTTT
d_gene: TRBD2
v_gene: TRBV24-1
j_gene: TRBJ2-3
abundance: few

CDR3aa: CASSLDQGASTEAFF
CDR3nt: TGCGCCAGCAGCTTAGACCAGGGGGCGTCCACTGAAGCTTTCTTT
d_gene: TRBD1
v_gene: TRBV5-1
j_gene: TRBJ1-1
abundance: few

CDR3aa: CASTPAREGTDTQYF
CDR3nt: TGTGCCAGCACCCCTGCGCGGGAGGGCACAGATACGCAGTATTTT
d_gene: TRBD2
v_gene: TRBV12-3/TRBV12-4
j_gene: TRBJ2-3
abundance: -

CDR3aa: CASSVEGSSYNEQFF
CDR3nt: TGTGCCAGCAGTGTGGAGGGTAGCTCCTACAATGAGCAGTTCTTC
d_gene: -
v_gene: TRBV2
j_gene: TRBJ2-1
abundance: many

CDR3aa: CASSPDISGNTIYF
CDR3nt: TGTGCCAGCAGCCCCGACATATCTGGAAACACCATATATTTT
d_gene: -
v_gene: TRBV7-9
j_gene: TRBJ1-3
abundance: -

CDR3aa: CSARDPWGTYGYTF
CDR3nt: TGCAGTGCTAGAGATCCTTGGGGGACTTATGGCTACACCTTC
d_gene: -
v_gene: TRBV20-1
j_gene: TRBJ1-2
abundance: -

CDR3aa: CASSPNPSPRETQYF
CDR3nt: TGTGCCAGTAGTCCCAACCCAAGCCCGAGGGAGACCCAGTACTTC
d_gene: -
v_gene: TRBV19
j_gene: TRBJ2-5
abundance: few

CDR3aa: CASSYEVGELFF
CDR3nt: TGTGCCAGCAGTTACGAGGTCGGGGAGCTGTTTTTT
d_gene: -
v_gene: TRBV6-2/TRBV6-3
j_gene: TRBJ2-2
abundance: few

CDR3aa: CASSFAGEADTQYF
CDR3nt: TGTGCCAGCAGCTTTGCGGGAGAAGCAGATACGCAGTATTTT
d_gene: TRBD2
v_gene: TRBV5-5
j_gene: TRBJ2-3
abundance: many

CDR3aa: CASSYSGGGSEKLFF
CDR3nt: TGTGCCAGCAGTTACTCGGGGGGGGGCTCAGAAAAACTGTTTTTT
d_gene: -
v_gene: TRBV6-5
j_gene: TRBJ1-4
abundance: many

CDR3aa: CASSFSNTLRQGVREKLFF
CDR3nt: TGTGCCAGCAGTTTCTCAAACACCTTACGACAGGGGGTGAGGGAAAAACTGTTTTTT
d_gene: TRBD1
v_gene: TRBV6-5
j_gene: TRBJ1-4
abundance: few

CDR3aa: CASSLPLTTSGRSSYEQYF
CDR3nt: TGTGCCAGCAGTTTACCCCTCACGACTAGCGGGAGGTCCTCCTACGAGCAGTACTTC
d_gene: TRBD2
v_gene: TRBV28
j_gene: TRBJ2-7
abundance: few

CDR3aa: CASSRPLRSGTSTDTQYF
CDR3nt: TGTGCCAGCAGTCGCCCCCTAAGGAGTGGGACTAGCACAGATACGCAGTATTTT
d_gene: -
v_gene: TRBV6-6
j_gene: TRBJ2-3
abundance: many

CDR3aa: CATYNGSKLHF
CDR3nt: TGTGCCACTTACAACGGGAGTAAACTCCACTTT
d_gene: -
v_gene: TRBV10-3
j_gene: TRBJ1-6
abundance: -

CDR3aa: CATSRDSGLGTDTQYF
CDR3nt: TGTGCCACCAGCAGAGATAGTGGACTAGGCACAGATACGCAGTATTTT
d_gene: TRBD2
v_gene: TRBV15
j_gene: TRBJ2-3
abundance: -

CDR3aa: CASSPYGRGRTGTEAFF
CDR3nt: TGTGCCAGCAGTCCTTACGGCCGGGGCAGAACGGGCACTGAAGCTTTCTTT
d_gene: -
v_gene: TRBV7-2
j_gene: TRBJ1-1
abundance: -

CDR3aa: CASSLDHPQPSYEQYF
CDR3nt: TGTGCCAGCAGCTTAGATCACCCGCAACCTTCTTACGAGCAGTACTTC
d_gene: -
v_gene: TRBV11-2
j_gene: TRBJ2-7
abundance: few

CDR3aa: CSASNDEQFF
CDR3nt: TGCAGTGCTAGTAACGATGAGCAGTTCTTC
d_gene: -
v_gene: TRBV20-1
j_gene: TRBJ2-1
abundance: few

CDR3aa: CASNQGQGGSSEQYF
CDR3nt: TGTGCCAGCAACCAGGGACAGGGTGGATCGAGCGAGCAGTACTTC
d_gene: TRBD1
v_gene: TRBV4-2
j_gene: TRBJ2-7
abundance: -

CDR3aa: CATSILAGATKNIQYF
CDR3nt: TGTGCCACCAGCATTCTTGCGGGGGCTACCAAAAACATTCAGTACTTC
d_gene: -
v_gene: TRBV15
j_gene: TRBJ2-4
abundance: many

CDR3aa: CASTNGAGTRVRRQLFF
CDR3nt: TGTGCCAGCACCAACGGGGCAGGGACAAGGGTCCGAAGGCAACTGTTTTTT
d_gene: -
v_gene: TRBV6-1
j_gene: TRBJ1-4
abundance: many

CDR3aa: CASSVDRDTGELFF
CDR3nt: TGTGCCAGCAGCGTAGACAGGGACACCGGGGAGCTGTTTTTT
d_gene: -
v_gene: TRBV9
j_gene: TRBJ2-2
abundance: many

CDR3aa: CASSLSPGTDGYTF
CDR3nt: TGTGCCAGCAGCTTATCGCCAGGGACAGATGGCTACACCTTC
d_gene: TRBD1
v_gene: TRBV7-2
j_gene: TRBJ1-2
abundance: many

CDR3aa: CASRLMRAGSLTYEQYF
CDR3nt: TGTGCCAGCAGACTTATGAGGGCAGGGTCCCTTACCTACGAGCAGTACTTC
d_gene: -
v_gene: TRBV6-1
j_gene: TRBJ2-7
abundance: -

CDR3aa: CASIGMNTEAFF
CDR3nt: TGTGCCAGTATAGGTATGAACACTGAAGCTTTCTTT
d_gene: -
v_gene: TRBV6-2/TRBV6-3
j_gene: TRBJ1-1
abundance: many

CDR3aa: CASRRSGGGYEQYF
CDR3nt: TGTGCCAGCAGGCGCAGTGGAGGGGGCTACGAGCAGTACTTC
d_gene: -
v_gene: TRBV27
j_gene: TRBJ2-7
abundance: few

CDR3aa: CASSVAQYNEQFF
CDR3nt: TGTGCCAGCAGCGTAGCACAGTACAATGAGCAGTTCTTC
d_gene: -
v_gene: TRBV9
j_gene: TRBJ2-1
abundance: few

CDR3aa: CASSRTGGFDEQYF
CDR3nt: TGTGCCAGCAGCAGAACAGGGGGCTTTGACGAGCAGTACTTC
d_gene: TRBD1
v_gene: TRBV7-3
j_gene: TRBJ2-7
abundance: many

CDR3aa: CASRVGQGASSPLHF
CDR3nt: TGTGCCAGCAGGGTTGGACAGGGCGCGAGTTCACCCCTCCACTTT
d_gene: TRBD1
v_gene: TRBV6-1
j_gene: TRBJ1-6
abundance: -